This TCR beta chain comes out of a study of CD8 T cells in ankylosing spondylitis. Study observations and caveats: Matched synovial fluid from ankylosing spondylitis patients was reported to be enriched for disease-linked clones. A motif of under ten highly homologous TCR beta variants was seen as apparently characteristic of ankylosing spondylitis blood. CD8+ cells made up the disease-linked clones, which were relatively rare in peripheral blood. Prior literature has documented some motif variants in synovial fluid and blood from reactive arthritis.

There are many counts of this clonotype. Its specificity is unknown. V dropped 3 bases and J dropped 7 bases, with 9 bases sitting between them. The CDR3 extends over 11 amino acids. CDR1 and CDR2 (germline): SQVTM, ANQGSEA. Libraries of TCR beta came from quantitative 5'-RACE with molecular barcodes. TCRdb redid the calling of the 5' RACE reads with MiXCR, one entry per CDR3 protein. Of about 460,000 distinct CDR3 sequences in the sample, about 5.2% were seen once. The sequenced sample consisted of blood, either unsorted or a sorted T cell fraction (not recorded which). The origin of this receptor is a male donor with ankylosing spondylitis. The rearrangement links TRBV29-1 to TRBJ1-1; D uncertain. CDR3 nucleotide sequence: TGCAGCGTTGATAGTCCAGGTGAAGCTTTCTTT. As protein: CSVDSPGEAFF. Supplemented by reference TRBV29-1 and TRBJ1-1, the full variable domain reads SAVISQKPSRDICQRGTSLTIQCQVDSQVTMMFWYRQQPGQSLTLIATANQGSEATYESGFVIDKFPISRPNLTFSTLTVSNMSPEDSSIYLCSVDSPGEAFFGQGTRLTVV.